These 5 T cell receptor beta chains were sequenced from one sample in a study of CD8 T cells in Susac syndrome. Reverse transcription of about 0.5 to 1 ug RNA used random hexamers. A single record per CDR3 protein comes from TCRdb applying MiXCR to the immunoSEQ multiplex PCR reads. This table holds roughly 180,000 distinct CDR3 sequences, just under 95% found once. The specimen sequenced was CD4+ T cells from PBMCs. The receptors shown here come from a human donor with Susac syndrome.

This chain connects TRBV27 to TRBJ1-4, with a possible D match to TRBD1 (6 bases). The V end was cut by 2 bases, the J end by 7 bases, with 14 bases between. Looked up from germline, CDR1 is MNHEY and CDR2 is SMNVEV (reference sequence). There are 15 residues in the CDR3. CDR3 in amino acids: CASSLGVQGSEKLFF. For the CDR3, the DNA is TGTGCCAGCAGTTTAGGGGTCCAGGGGAGTGAAAAACTGTTTTTT. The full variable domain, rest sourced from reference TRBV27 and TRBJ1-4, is EAQVTQNPRYLITVTGKKLTVTCSQNMNHEYMSWYRQDPGLGLRQIYYSMNVEVTDKGDVPEGYKVSRKEKRNFPLILESPSPNQTSLYFCASSLGVQGSEKLFFGSGTQLSVL.

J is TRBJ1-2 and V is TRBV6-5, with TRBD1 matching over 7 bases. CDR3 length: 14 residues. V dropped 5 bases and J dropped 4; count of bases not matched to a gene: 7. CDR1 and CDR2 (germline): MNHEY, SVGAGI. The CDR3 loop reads CASSRTGILYGYTF. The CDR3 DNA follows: TGTGCCAGCAGTCGGACAGGTATCCTCTATGGCTACACCTTC.

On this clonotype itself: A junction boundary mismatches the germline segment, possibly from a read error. The CDR3 reads CASSLGRSYEQYF. The CDR3 DNA reads as TGTGCTAGCAGCTTAGGCAGGTCCTACGAGCAGTACTTC. V gene TRBV7-7 combines with J gene TRBJ2-7; no reliable D call. Germline CDR1 reads SSHAT; CDR2 reads FNYEAQ (reference sequence). The CDR3 covers 13 residues.

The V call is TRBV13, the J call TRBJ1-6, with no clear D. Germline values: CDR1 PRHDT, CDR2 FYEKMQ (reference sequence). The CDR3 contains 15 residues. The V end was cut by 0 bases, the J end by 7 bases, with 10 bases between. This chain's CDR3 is CASSLGAGRNSPLHF. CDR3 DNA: TGTGCCAGCAGCTTAGGGGCGGGAAGGAATTCACCCCTCCACTTT.

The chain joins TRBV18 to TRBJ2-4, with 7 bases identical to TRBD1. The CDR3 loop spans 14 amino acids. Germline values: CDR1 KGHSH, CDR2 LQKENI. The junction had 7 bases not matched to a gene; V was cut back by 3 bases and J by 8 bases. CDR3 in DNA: TGTGCCAGCTCACCGCCGGGACAGAGGGACATTCAGTACTTC. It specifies CASSPPGQRDIQYF.